This TCR beta chain appears in the sequencing data of a study of beta chain features in type 1 diabetes. About the research overall: Similarity in age, gender and cell yields was seen between patients and healthy donors. Study results and caveats: TCRB CDR3s from Type 1 diabetes patients were moderately but significantly shorter in all four CD4+ subsets.

TCRB transcripts that were expressed got sequenced, as all of the isolated RNA had been reverse transcribed. Clones were sequenced by immunoSEQ multiplex PCR, and TCRdb holds only the in-frame ones, with some missing. The sample yields 240,000 or so clones, roughly 20% seen once. On this clone itself: As yet, its antigen is unknown.

This CDR3 has 14 amino acids. J gave up 3 bases and V 10 bases, and 12 bases lay outside the gene matches. Germline V gives CDR1 SGHRS, CDR2 YFSETQ. The clonotype originates from a woman aged 40 to 50 with type 1 diabetes. The sequenced material came from naive CD4+ T cells from blood. The chain carries TRBV5-1 and TRBJ1-1, with 7 bases lining up with TRBD1. The CDR3 DNA reads TGCGCCTTCGGGACAGTTCCAGGCGACACTGAAGCTTTCTTT. This gives the protein CAFGTVPGDTEAFF.